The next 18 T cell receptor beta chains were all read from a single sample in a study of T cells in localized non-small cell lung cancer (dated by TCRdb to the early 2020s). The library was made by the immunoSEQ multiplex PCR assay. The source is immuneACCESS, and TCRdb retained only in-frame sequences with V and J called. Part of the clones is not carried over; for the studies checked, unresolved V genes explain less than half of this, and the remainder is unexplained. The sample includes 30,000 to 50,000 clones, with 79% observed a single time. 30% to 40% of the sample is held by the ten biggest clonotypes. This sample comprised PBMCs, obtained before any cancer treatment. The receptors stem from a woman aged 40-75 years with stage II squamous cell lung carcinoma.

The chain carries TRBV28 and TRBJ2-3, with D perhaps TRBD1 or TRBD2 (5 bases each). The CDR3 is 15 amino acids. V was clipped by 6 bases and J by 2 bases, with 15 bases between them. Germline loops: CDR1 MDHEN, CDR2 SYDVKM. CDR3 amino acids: CASSPMSGATDTQYF. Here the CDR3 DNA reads TGTGCCAGCAGCCCCATGTCCGGGGCCACAGATACGCAGTATTTT.

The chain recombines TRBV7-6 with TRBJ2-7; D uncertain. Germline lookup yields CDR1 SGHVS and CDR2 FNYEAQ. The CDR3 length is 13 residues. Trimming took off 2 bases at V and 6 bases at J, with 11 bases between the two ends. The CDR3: CASSLRLVGEQYF. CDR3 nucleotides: TGTGCCAGCAGCTTACGCTTAGTGGGCGAGCAGTACTTC. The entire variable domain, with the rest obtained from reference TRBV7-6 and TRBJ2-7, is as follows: GAGVSQSPRYKVTKRGQDVALRCDPISGHVSLYWYRQALGQGPEFLTYFNYEAQQDKSGLPNDRFSAERPEGSISTLTIQRTEQRDSAMYRCASSLRLVGEQYFGPGTRLTVT.

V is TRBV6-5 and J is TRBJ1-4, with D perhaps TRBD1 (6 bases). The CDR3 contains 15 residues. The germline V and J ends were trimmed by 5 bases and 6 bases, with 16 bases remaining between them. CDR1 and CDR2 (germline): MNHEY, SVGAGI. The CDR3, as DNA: TGTGCCAGCAGTCCAGGATGGGGGGGGCATGAAAAACTGTTTTTT. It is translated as CASSPGWGGHEKLFF.

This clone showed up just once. Here the CDR3 DNA reads TGTGCCAGCAGCTTAGGCCGCGGGATGAACACTGAAGCTTTCTTT. It yields the protein CASSLGRGMNTEAFF. The chain combines TRBV11-3 with TRBJ1-1, with no clear D. V lost 1 base and J lost 0, with 9 bases in between. The CDR3 extends over 15 amino acids. The germline gives CDR1 SGHNT, CDR2 YENEEA.

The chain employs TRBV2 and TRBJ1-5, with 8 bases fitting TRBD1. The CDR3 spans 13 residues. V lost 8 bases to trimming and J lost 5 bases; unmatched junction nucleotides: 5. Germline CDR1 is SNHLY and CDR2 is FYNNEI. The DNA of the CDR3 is TGTGCCAGCTGGACAGGGCAGGATCAGCCCCAGCATTTT. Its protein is CASWTGQDQPQHF.

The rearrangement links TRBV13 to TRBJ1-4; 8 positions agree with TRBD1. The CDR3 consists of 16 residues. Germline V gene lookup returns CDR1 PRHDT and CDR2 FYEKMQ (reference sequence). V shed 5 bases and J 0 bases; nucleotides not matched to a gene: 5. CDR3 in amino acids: CASSVTGEPTNEKLFF. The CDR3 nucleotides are TGTGCCAGCAGCGTGACAGGGGAACCAACTAATGAAAAACTGTTTTTT.

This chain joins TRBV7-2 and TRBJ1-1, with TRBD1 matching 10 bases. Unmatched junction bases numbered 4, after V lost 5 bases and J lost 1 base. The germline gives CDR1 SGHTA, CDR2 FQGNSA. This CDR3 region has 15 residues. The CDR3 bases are TGTGCCAGCAGCCTACGACAGGGGGCGAACACTGAAGCTTTCTTT. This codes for CASSLRQGANTEAFF.

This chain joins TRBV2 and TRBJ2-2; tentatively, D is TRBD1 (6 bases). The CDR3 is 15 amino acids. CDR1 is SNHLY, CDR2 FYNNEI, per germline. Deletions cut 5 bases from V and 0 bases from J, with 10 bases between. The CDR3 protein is CASSHRASNTGELFF. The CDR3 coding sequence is TGTGCCAGCAGTCACAGGGCCTCGAACACCGGGGAGCTGTTTTTT.

The CDR3 is CASSEPHGELFF. The CDR3, as DNA: TGTGCCAGCAGTGAGCCACACGGGGAGCTGTTTTTT. The V call is TRBV7-3, the J call TRBJ2-2, with D hard to call. This CDR3 comprises 12 residues. The germline CDR1 and CDR2 sequences are SGHTA and FQGTGA. Between the trimmed V and J ends, which lost 6 bases and 7 bases, there was a span of 9 bases.

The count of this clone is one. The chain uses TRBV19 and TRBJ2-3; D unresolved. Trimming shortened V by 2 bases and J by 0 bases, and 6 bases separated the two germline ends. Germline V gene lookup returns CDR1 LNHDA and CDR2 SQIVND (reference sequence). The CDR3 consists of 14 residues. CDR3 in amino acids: CASSITSSTDTQYF. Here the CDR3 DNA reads TGTGCCAGTAGTATAACCTCTAGCACAGATACGCAGTATTTT.

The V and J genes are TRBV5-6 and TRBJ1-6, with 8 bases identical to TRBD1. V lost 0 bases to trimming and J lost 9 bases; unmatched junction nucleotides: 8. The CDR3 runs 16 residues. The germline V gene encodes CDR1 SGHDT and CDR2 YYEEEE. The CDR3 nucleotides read TGTGCCAGCAGCTTGGGACAGGGGTTTGGAGGTTCACCCCTCCACTTT. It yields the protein CASSLGQGFGGSPLHF.

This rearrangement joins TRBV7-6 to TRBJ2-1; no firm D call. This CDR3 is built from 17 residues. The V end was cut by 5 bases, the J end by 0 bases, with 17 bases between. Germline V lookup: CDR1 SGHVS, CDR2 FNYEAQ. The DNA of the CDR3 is TGTGCCAGCAGCCCAGCCCTCCCCACCAGCTCCTACAATGAGCAGTTCTTC. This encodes CASSPALPTSSYNEQFF.

The CDR3 sequence: CASSPPQVNEQFF. The DNA of the CDR3 is TGTGCCAGTAGTCCCCCACAGGTGAATGAGCAGTTCTTC. The gene calls are TRBV19 and TRBJ2-1; D perhaps matches TRBD1 (5 bases). Trimming stripped 5 bases from V and 7 bases from J, with 12 bases between. CDR1 is LNHDA and CDR2 is SQIVND in the germline V gene (reference sequence). This CDR3 comprises 13 residues.

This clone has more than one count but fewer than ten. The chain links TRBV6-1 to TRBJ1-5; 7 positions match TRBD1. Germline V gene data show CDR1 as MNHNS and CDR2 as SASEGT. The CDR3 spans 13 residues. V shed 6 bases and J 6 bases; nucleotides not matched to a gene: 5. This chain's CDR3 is CASSHRGTQPQHF. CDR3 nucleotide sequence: TGTGCCAGCAGCCACAGGGGCACTCAGCCCCAGCATTTT.

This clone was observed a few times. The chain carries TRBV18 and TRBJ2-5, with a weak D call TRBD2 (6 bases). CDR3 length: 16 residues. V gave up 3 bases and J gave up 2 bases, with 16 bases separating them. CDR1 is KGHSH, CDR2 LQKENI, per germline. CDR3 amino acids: CASSPGGTTGQETQYF. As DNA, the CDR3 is TGTGCCAGCTCACCGGGGGGAACTACCGGGCAAGAGACCCAGTACTTC.

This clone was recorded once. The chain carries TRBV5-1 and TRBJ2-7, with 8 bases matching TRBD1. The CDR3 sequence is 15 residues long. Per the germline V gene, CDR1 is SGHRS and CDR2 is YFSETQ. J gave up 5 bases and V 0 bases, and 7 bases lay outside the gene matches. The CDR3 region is CASSLAGGALDEQYV. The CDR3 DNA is TGCGCCAGCAGCTTGGCAGGGGGCGCCTTGGACGAGCAGTACGTC.

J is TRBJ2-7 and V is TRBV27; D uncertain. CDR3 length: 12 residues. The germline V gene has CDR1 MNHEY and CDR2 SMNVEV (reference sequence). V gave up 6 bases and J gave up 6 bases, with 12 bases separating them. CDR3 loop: CASRAVSGEQYF. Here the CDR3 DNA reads TGTGCCAGCAGGGCGGTTTCCGGCGAGCAGTACTTC.

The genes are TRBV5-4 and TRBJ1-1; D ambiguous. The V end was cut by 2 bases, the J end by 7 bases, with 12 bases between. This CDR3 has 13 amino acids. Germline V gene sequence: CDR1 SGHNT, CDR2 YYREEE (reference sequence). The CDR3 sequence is CASSFEGSGEAFF. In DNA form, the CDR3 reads TGTGCCAGCAGCTTTGAGGGTTCGGGTGAAGCTTTCTTT.